The rows below give T cell receptor beta chains drawn from one sample of a study of blood T cell repertoires in COVID-19. Assay: immunoSEQ multiplex PCR; the TCRdb copy retains only in-frame clones and omits some. The sample includes 250,000 to 350,000 clones, about nine tenths of them seen just once. Source material: peripheral blood. These receptors all stem from a woman between 50 and 59 years old with COVID-19, enrolled during active disease. Each CDR3 is given with its conserved first and last residue. D genes are given only for firm matches. Some rows have no size entry. The others give once, few or many, or a class for an expanded clone.

V gene: TRBV12-3/TRBV12-4
D gene: TRBD1
clone size: -
J gene: TRBJ2-1
CDR3 protein: CASRSPGTGVQFF
CDR3 DNA: TGTGCCAGCAGGTCCCCCGGGACAGGGGTCCAGTTCTTC

V gene: TRBV5-1
D gene: -
clone size: -
J gene: TRBJ1-1
CDR3 protein: CASTPGYNTEAFF
CDR3 DNA: TGCGCCAGCACCCCGGGATATAACACTGAAGCTTTCTTT

V gene: TRBV21-1
D gene: -
clone size: once
J gene: TRBJ2-2
CDR3 protein: CASSKEDKKGTGELFF
CDR3 DNA: TGTGCCAGCAGCAAAGAGGACAAGAAGGGCACCGGGGAGCTGTTTTTT

V gene: TRBV5-1
D gene: -
clone size: -
J gene: TRBJ2-3
CDR3 protein: CASSFAGDADTQYF
CDR3 DNA: TGCGCCAGCAGCTTTGCAGGGGACGCAGATACGCAGTATTTT

V gene: TRBV5-8
D gene: TRBD1
clone size: -
J gene: TRBJ1-6
CDR3 protein: CASRSGTGISPLHF
CDR3 DNA: TGTGCCAGCAGGTCCGGGACAGGGATATCACCCCTCCACTTT

V gene: TRBV3-1/TRBV3-2
D gene: -
clone size: -
J gene: TRBJ1-4
CDR3 protein: CASSPRGKVGQSNEKLFF
CDR3 DNA: TGTGCCAGCAGCCCGAGGGGTAAGGTTGGACAGTCAAATGAAAAACTGTTTTTT

V gene: TRBV27
D gene: -
clone size: -
J gene: TRBJ2-7
CDR3 protein: CASSLGEGLRYEQYF
CDR3 DNA: TGTGCCAGCAGTTTGGGTGAAGGACTCCGCTACGAGCAGTACTTC

V gene: TRBV19
D gene: TRBD2
clone size: -
J gene: TRBJ2-1
CDR3 protein: CASSRTSGPGKASYNEQFF
CDR3 DNA: TGTGCCAGTTCCCGGACTAGCGGCCCGGGAAAAGCTTCCTACAATGAGCAGTTCTTC

V gene: TRBV25-1
D gene: -
clone size: -
J gene: TRBJ2-2
CDR3 protein: CASSELPGGPGELFF
CDR3 DNA: TGTGCCAGCAGTGAATTGCCGGGGGGCCCCGGGGAGCTGTTTTTT

V gene: TRBV12-3/TRBV12-4
D gene: -
clone size: -
J gene: TRBJ2-2
CDR3 protein: CASSYHTGELFF
CDR3 DNA: TGTGCCAGCAGCTATCACACCGGGGAGCTGTTTTTT

V gene: TRBV12-5
D gene: TRBD1
clone size: -
J gene: TRBJ2-7
CDR3 protein: CASGLVRTGQGASEQYF
CDR3 DNA: TGTGCTAGTGGTTTGGTACGAACGGGACAGGGGGCTAGCGAGCAGTACTTC

V gene: TRBV30
D gene: TRBD1
clone size: -
J gene: TRBJ1-4
CDR3 protein: CAWRGDRGTNEKLFF
CDR3 DNA: TGTGCCTGGAGGGGGGACAGGGGAACTAATGAAAAACTGTTTTTT

V gene: TRBV18
D gene: -
clone size: -
J gene: TRBJ1-1
CDR3 protein: CASSPGQLMNTEAFF
CDR3 DNA: TGTGCCAGCTCACCCGGACAGCTGATGAACACTGAAGCTTTCTTT

V gene: TRBV7-2
D gene: TRBD2
clone size: -
J gene: TRBJ2-7
CDR3 protein: CASSLFSGAYEQYF
CDR3 DNA: TGTGCCAGCAGCTTATTTAGCGGGGCCTACGAGCAGTACTTC

V gene: TRBV2
D gene: TRBD1
clone size: few
J gene: TRBJ1-1
CDR3 protein: CASRSPGQGLGAFF
CDR3 DNA: TGTGCCAGCAGGTCTCCGGGACAGGGTCTCGGGGCTTTCTTT

V gene: TRBV30
D gene: -
clone size: -
J gene: TRBJ2-7
CDR3 protein: CAWSVQDYEQYF
CDR3 DNA: TGTGCCTGGAGTGTACAGGACTACGAGCAGTACTTC

V gene: TRBV29-1
D gene: -
clone size: -
J gene: TRBJ2-3
CDR3 protein: CSVDPVPDSSTDTQYF
CDR3 DNA: TGCAGCGTTGACCCCGTCCCGGACAGCAGCACAGATACGCAGTATTTT

V gene: TRBV19
D gene: TRBD2
clone size: -
J gene: TRBJ2-1
CDR3 protein: CASSIGLAGPYNEQFF
CDR3 DNA: TGTGCCAGTAGTATTGGGCTAGCGGGCCCTTACAATGAGCAGTTCTTC

V gene: TRBV11-3
D gene: -
clone size: -
J gene: TRBJ2-1
CDR3 protein: CASSFLAGVEQFF
CDR3 DNA: TGTGCCAGCAGCTTTCTTGCCGGAGTTGAGCAGTTCTTC

V gene: TRBV9
D gene: -
clone size: -
J gene: TRBJ2-2
CDR3 protein: CASSPPPGVAGELFF
CDR3 DNA: TGTGCCAGCAGCCCACCTCCGGGAGTTGCCGGGGAGCTGTTTTTT

V gene: TRBV7-6
D gene: TRBD2
clone size: -
J gene: TRBJ2-1
CDR3 protein: CASSPGTSGRPNTYNEQFF
CDR3 DNA: TGTGCCAGCAGCCCGGGGACTAGCGGGAGGCCTAACACCTACAATGAGCAGTTCTTC

V gene: TRBV19
D gene: TRBD2
clone size: -
J gene: TRBJ2-4
CDR3 protein: CASSLTSGNNIQYF
CDR3 DNA: TGTGCCAGTAGTTTAACTAGCGGGAACAACATTCAGTACTTC

V gene: TRBV3-1/TRBV3-2
D gene: TRBD1
clone size: -
J gene: TRBJ1-1
CDR3 protein: CASSQLTGTGKAFF
CDR3 DNA: TGTGCCAGCAGCCAACTCACAGGGACAGGAAAAGCTTTCTTT

V gene: TRBV5-5
D gene: TRBD1
clone size: -
J gene: TRBJ1-2
CDR3 protein: CASSLDRGGGYTF
CDR3 DNA: TGTGCCAGCAGCTTGGACAGGGGTGGTGGCTACACCTTC

V gene: TRBV16
D gene: -
clone size: -
J gene: TRBJ1-5
CDR3 protein: CASSQQGGPQHF
CDR3 DNA: TGTGCCAGCAGCCAGCAGGGCGGGCCCCAGCATTTT

V gene: TRBV6-4
D gene: TRBD2
clone size: few
J gene: TRBJ2-1
CDR3 protein: CASSRAGGLSNEQFF
CDR3 DNA: TGTGCCAGCAGTCGAGCGGGAGGGCTTAGCAATGAGCAGTTCTTC

V gene: TRBV27
D gene: -
clone size: -
J gene: TRBJ1-3
CDR3 protein: CASSPLGQTVSGNTIYF
CDR3 DNA: TGTGCCAGCAGCCCTCTAGGACAGACAGTCTCTGGAAACACCATATATTTT

V gene: TRBV18
D gene: TRBD2
clone size: once
J gene: TRBJ2-3
CDR3 protein: CASSPYKPAGVADTQYF
CDR3 DNA: TGTGCCAGCTCACCCTACAAACCAGCGGGAGTCGCAGATACGCAGTATTTT

V gene: TRBV5-1
D gene: -
clone size: -
J gene: TRBJ1-4
CDR3 protein: CASSQRLGTSNEKLFF
CDR3 DNA: TGCGCCAGCAGCCAGCGACTTGGGACAAGCAATGAAAAACTGTTTTTT

V gene: TRBV7-8
D gene: TRBD2
clone size: -
J gene: TRBJ2-2
CDR3 protein: CASSLRLAEPNTGELFF
CDR3 DNA: TGTGCCAGCAGCCTCCGACTAGCGGAGCCGAACACCGGGGAGCTGTTTTTT

V gene: TRBV11-2
D gene: -
clone size: once
J gene: TRBJ1-1
CDR3 protein: CASRRALNTEAFF
CDR3 DNA: TGTGCCAGCAGGAGGGCGCTGAACACTGAAGCTTTCTTT

V gene: TRBV5-4
D gene: -
clone size: once
J gene: TRBJ1-3
CDR3 protein: CASSLGGGVDSGNTIYF
CDR3 DNA: TGTGCCAGCAGCTTGGGAGGAGGGGTCGACTCTGGAAACACCATATATTTT

V gene: TRBV5-8
D gene: -
clone size: -
J gene: TRBJ2-5
CDR3 protein: CASSLGLALRQQETQYF
CDR3 DNA: TGTGCCAGCAGCTTGGGGCTAGCCCTACGCCAGCAAGAGACCCAGTACTTC

V gene: TRBV11-2
D gene: -
clone size: -
J gene: TRBJ1-1
CDR3 protein: CASSPGGQNVATEAFF
CDR3 DNA: TGTGCCAGCAGCCCCGGCGGACAGAATGTGGCGACTGAAGCTTTCTTT

V gene: TRBV24-1
D gene: TRBD2
clone size: -
J gene: TRBJ2-1
CDR3 protein: CATSDNSGRSSYNEQFF
CDR3 DNA: TGTGCCACCAGTGACAATAGCGGGAGGAGCTCCTACAATGAGCAGTTCTTC

V gene: TRBV5-4
D gene: TRBD1
clone size: -
J gene: TRBJ1-1
CDR3 protein: CASSWGQGALTEAFF
CDR3 DNA: TGTGCCAGCAGCTGGGGACAGGGGGCACTCACTGAAGCTTTCTTT

V gene: TRBV5-5
D gene: TRBD1
clone size: -
J gene: TRBJ2-1
CDR3 protein: CASSPGDRGGPQFF
CDR3 DNA: TGTGCCAGCAGCCCCGGAGACAGGGGCGGTCCCCAGTTCTTC

V gene: TRBV11-2
D gene: -
clone size: few
J gene: TRBJ2-3
CDR3 protein: CASSLNSADTQYF
CDR3 DNA: TGTGCCAGCAGCTTAAACTCTGCAGATACGCAGTATTTT

V gene: TRBV30
D gene: TRBD1
clone size: -
J gene: TRBJ2-1
CDR3 protein: CAWGQGAYNEQFF
CDR3 DNA: TGTGCCTGGGGACAGGGGGCGTACAATGAGCAGTTCTTC

V gene: TRBV4-3
D gene: TRBD2
clone size: -
J gene: TRBJ2-3
CDR3 protein: CASSQGAWVSSGTDTQYF
CDR3 DNA: TGCGCCAGCAGCCAAGGAGCCTGGGTATCGAGCGGGACGGATACGCAGTATTTT

V gene: TRBV12-3/TRBV12-4
D gene: -
clone size: -
J gene: TRBJ1-2
CDR3 protein: CASRAGGYGYTF
CDR3 DNA: TGTGCCAGCAGGGCGGGGGGATATGGCTACACCTTC

V gene: TRBV7-9
D gene: -
clone size: -
J gene: TRBJ2-7
CDR3 protein: CASREDSSYEQYF
CDR3 DNA: TGTGCCAGCAGGGAGGACAGTTCCTACGAGCAGTACTTC

V gene: TRBV19
D gene: TRBD1
clone size: -
J gene: TRBJ1-3
CDR3 protein: CASSIDRGTSGNTIYF
CDR3 DNA: TGTGCCAGTAGTATAGACAGGGGGACGTCTGGAAACACCATATATTTT

V gene: TRBV30
D gene: -
clone size: -
J gene: TRBJ1-2
CDR3 protein: CAWSASVGYGYTF
CDR3 DNA: TGTGCCTGGAGTGCCTCAGTTGGCTATGGCTACACCTTC

V gene: TRBV7-9
D gene: -
clone size: -
J gene: TRBJ1-2
CDR3 protein: CASSLYNYGYTF
CDR3 DNA: TGTGCCAGCAGCTTATATAACTATGGCTACACCTTC

V gene: TRBV21-1
D gene: -
clone size: -
J gene: TRBJ1-1
CDR3 protein: CASSKGGPGREAFF
CDR3 DNA: TGTGCCAGCAGCAAGGGAGGTCCAGGGCGGGAAGCTTTCTTT